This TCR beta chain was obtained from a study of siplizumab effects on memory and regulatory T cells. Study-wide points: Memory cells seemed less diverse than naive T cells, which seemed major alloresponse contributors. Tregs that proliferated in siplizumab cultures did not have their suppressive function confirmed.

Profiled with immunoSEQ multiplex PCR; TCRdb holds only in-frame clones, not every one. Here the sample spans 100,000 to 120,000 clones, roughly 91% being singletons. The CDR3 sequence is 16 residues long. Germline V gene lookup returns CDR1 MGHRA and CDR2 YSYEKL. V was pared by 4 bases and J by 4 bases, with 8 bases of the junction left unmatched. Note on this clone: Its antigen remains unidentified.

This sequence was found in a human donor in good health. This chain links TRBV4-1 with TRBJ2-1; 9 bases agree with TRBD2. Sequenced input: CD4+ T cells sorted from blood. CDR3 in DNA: TGCGCCAGCAGCCCGGAAGCTAGCGGGGTGTACAATGAGCAGTTCTTC. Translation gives CASSPEASGVYNEQFF.